This entry lists 27 T cell receptor beta chains sequenced from one sample in a study of OX40 agonist ivuxolimab in advanced cancers. Clones were sequenced by immunoSEQ multiplex PCR, and TCRdb holds only the in-frame ones, with some missing. The data show around 60,000 clones, with around 82% seen just once and roughly 2% held by the top ten. The source material was CD4+ or CD8+ T cells sorted from blood, sampled in a trial of the OX40 agonist ivuxolimab. These receptors were taken from an adult with an advanced solid tumor such as melanoma, head and neck, liver or kidney cancer.

The chain joins TRBV28 to TRBJ1-1, with a possible D match to TRBD1 (5 bases). The germline V gene has CDR1 MDHEN and CDR2 SYDVKM. The CDR3 has 14 residues. With 2 bases removed from V and 1 base from J, the gap between germline ends came to 8 bases. The DNA for the CDR3 is TGTGCCAGCAGTTTAACTGGGGCGAACACTGAAGCTTTCTTT. Its translation: CASSLTGANTEAFF.

The chain combines TRBV5-8 with TRBJ2-2; no firm D call. V was clipped by 4 bases and J by 0 bases, with 19 bases between them. The germline V gene encodes CDR1 SGHTS and CDR2 YDEGEE. The CDR3 has 18 amino acids. The CDR3, as DNA: TGTGCCAGCAGCCCGCCTTTCCCCGCGATATCGAACACCGGGGAGCTGTTTTTT. This codes for CASSPPFPAISNTGELFF.

The CDR3 DNA reads TGTGCCAGCAGTTACCGCGGGAGCCAAAGGGAGACCCAGTACTTC. Translating it yields CASSYRGSQRETQYF. The V and J genes are TRBV6-5 and TRBJ2-5; 7 bases line up with TRBD2. The length of the CDR3 is 15 residues. Trimming at V came to 2 bases and at J to 5 bases, leaving 8 bases not matched to a gene. The V gene's germline CDR1 is MNHEY and CDR2 SVGAGI.

The chain uses TRBV19 and TRBJ2-5, with D perhaps assigned TRBD1 or TRBD2 (5 bases each). The V and J ends lost 6 bases and 3 bases respectively, with 14 bases between them. This CDR3 is built from 14 residues. Germline CDR1 is LNHDA and CDR2 is SQIVND (reference sequence). CDR3 nucleotide sequence: TGTGCCAGTAGAACTGGCCGGGGCGAAGAGACCCAGTACTTC. This codes for CASRTGRGEETQYF. Full variable domain (outside the CDR3, taken from reference TRBV19 and TRBJ2-5): DGGITQSPKYLFRKEGQNVTLSCEQNLNHDAMYWYRQDPGQGLRLIYYSQIVNDFQKGDIAEGYSVSREKKESFPLTVTSAQKNPTAFYLCASRTGRGEETQYFGPGTRLLVL.

The V and J genes are TRBV5-5 and TRBJ2-7; D tentatively fits TRBD1 or TRBD2 (5 bases each). CDR1 and CDR2 from the germline V gene are SGHKS and YYEKEE (reference sequence). Trimming pared 4 bases from V and 2 bases from J, leaving 25 bases between. The CDR3 loop spans 18 amino acids. CDR3 sequence: CASSQNLDGWGPPYEQYF. The DNA of the CDR3 is TGTGCCAGCAGCCAGAATTTAGACGGGTGGGGACCTCCCTACGAGCAGTACTTC.

The J gene is TRBJ1-2, the V gene TRBV15; D unclear. Germline-derived CDR1 and CDR2 are LNHNV and YYDKDF (reference sequence). This CDR3 spans 14 amino acids. V was clipped by 4 bases and J by 1 base, with 10 bases between them. The CDR3 DNA is TGTGCCACCAGCAAAGATTCCTTTAACTATGGCTACACCTTC. Translating it yields CATSKDSFNYGYTF.

This chain connects TRBV7-2 to TRBJ2-7; D gene ambiguous. The CDR3 is 13 residues long. The germline V gene encodes CDR1 SGHTA and CDR2 FQGNSA. V lost 1 base and J lost 3, with 7 bases in between. The CDR3, as DNA: TGTGCCAGCAGCTTAGGCCTTTACTACGAGCAGTACTTC. It codes for CASSLGLYYEQYF.

The gene calls are TRBV7-9 and TRBJ2-7, with 10 bases matching TRBD1. The CDR3 is 14 residues long. The V gene end was trimmed by 5 bases and the J gene end by 5 bases; junction bases not matched to a gene: 6. CDR1 is SEHNR, CDR2 FQNEAQ, per germline (reference sequence). This CDR3 reads CASSRTGTGDEQYF. The CDR3 DNA follows: TGTGCCAGCAGCCGGACCGGGACAGGGGACGAGCAGTACTTC.

The V call is TRBV4-2, the J call TRBJ2-3, with unresolved D. V lost 5 bases, J lost 5 bases, and 17 bases lay in between. Per the germline V gene, CDR1 is LGHNA and CDR2 is YNFKEQ. CDR3 length equals 15 residues. This CDR3 reads CASSLAASLGDTQYF. The CDR3 DNA sequence: TGTGCCAGCAGCTTGGCCGCCAGCCTCGGAGATACGCAGTATTTT.

The V and J genes are TRBV28 and TRBJ1-2; the match to TRBD1 covers 7 bases. There are 15 residues in the CDR3. Germline V CDR1 and CDR2: MDHEN, SYDVKM. Trimming removed 6 bases from V and 1 base from J; junction bases left unmatched: 8. CDR3 in DNA: TGTGCCAGCAGACCAGACAGGGCCCTTAACTATGGCTACACCTTC. Translated: CASRPDRALNYGYTF.

The chain uses TRBV6-1 and TRBJ2-7; D perhaps matches TRBD2 (5 bases). Germline V lookup: CDR1 MNHNS, CDR2 SASEGT. This CDR3 has 16 residues. V dropped 1 base and J dropped 0 bases, with 13 bases sitting between them. This CDR3 is CASSEGVVGSSYEQYF. CDR3 sequence (DNA): TGTGCCAGCAGTGAAGGGGTGGTGGGGAGCTCCTACGAGCAGTACTTC.

The J gene is TRBJ2-6, the V gene TRBV7-9; D gene unclear. CDR1 is SEHNR, CDR2 FQNEAQ, per germline (reference sequence). V lost 0 bases to trimming and J lost 0 bases, with 3 bases between them. The CDR3 runs to 15 residues. In DNA form, the CDR3 reads TGTGCCAGCAGCTTAGCTGGCTCTGGGGCCAACGTCCTGACTTTC. Protein product: CASSLAGSGANVLTF. The whole variable domain, remainder taken from reference TRBV7-9 and TRBJ2-6, is DTGVSQNPRHKITKRGQNVTFRCDPISEHNRLYWYRQTLGQGPEFLTYFQNEAQLEKSRLLSDRFSAERPKGSFSTLEIQRTEQGDSAMYLCASSLAGSGANVLTFGAGSRLTVL.

The chain employs TRBV6-5 and TRBJ1-5, with a weak D call TRBD1 (6 bases). Trimming left V 4 bases short and J 4 bases short, with 11 bases between. This CDR3 spans 14 amino acids. Germline V gene lookup returns CDR1 MNHEY and CDR2 SVGAGI. The CDR3 DNA reads TGTGCCAGCAGTTCCAGGGGATTAAATCAGCCCCAGCATTTT. It translates to CASSSRGLNQPQHF.

Concerning this clone: Other nucleotide sequences in the sample specify the same CDR3. The genes are TRBV4-2 and TRBJ2-7; a possible D gene is TRBD1 (6 bases). CDR1 LGHNA and CDR2 YNFKEQ come from the germline V gene. The CDR3 is 15 residues long. Trimming took off 1 base at V and 7 bases at J, with 17 bases between the two ends. CDR3 sequence reads: CASSQGTGPIVEQYF. The CDR3 DNA sequence: TGTGCCAGCAGCCAAGGAACAGGGCCAATTGTTGAGCAGTACTTC.

The gene calls are TRBV18 and TRBJ2-7; TRBD2 might be the D (5 bases). The CDR3 is 15 residues long. The germline V gene encodes CDR1 KGHSH and CDR2 LQKENI. Trimming shortened V by 0 bases and J by 0 bases, and 9 bases separated the two germline ends. CDR3 DNA sequence: TGTGCCAGCTCACCACCGGCCCGGGGCTCCTACGAGCAGTACTTC. Its translation: CASSPPARGSYEQYF.

The chain combines TRBV7-8 with TRBJ2-5; D possibly corresponds to TRBD1 (6 bases). Per the germline V gene, CDR1 is SGHVS and CDR2 is FQNEAQ. The V and J ends lost 5 bases and 4 bases respectively, with 14 bases between them. The CDR3 consists of 14 residues. For the CDR3, the DNA is TGTGCCAGCAGCGCCCGGGACACAAGAGAGACCCAGTACTTC. Its protein is CASSARDTRETQYF. Together with reference TRBV7-8 and TRBJ2-5, the CDR3 gives the full variable domain: GAGVSQSPRYKVAKRGQDVALRCDPISGHVSLFWYQQALGQGPEFLTYFQNEAQLDKSGLPSDRFFAERPEGSVSTLKIQRTQQEDSAVYLCASSARDTRETQYFGPGTRLLVL.

The sample holds one count of this clone. The chain is built from TRBV9 and TRBJ2-3; tentatively, D is TRBD2 (5 bases). V dropped 0 bases and J dropped 4 bases, with 15 bases sitting between them. Germline V CDR1 and CDR2: SGDLS, YYNGEE. The CDR3 has 16 amino acids. CDR3 amino acids: CASSVAGGPLADTQYF. Written as DNA, the CDR3 is TGTGCCAGCAGCGTAGCCGGAGGCCCGTTGGCAGATACGCAGTATTTT.

The chain combines TRBV13 with TRBJ1-2; a weak D match, TRBD1 (5 bases). Between the trimmed V and J ends, which lost 6 bases and 4 bases, there was a span of 15 bases. The CDR3 is 14 residues long. Germline CDR1 PRHDT, CDR2 FYEKMQ (reference sequence). The CDR3 nucleotides are TGTGCCAGCAGAGCCACCGGGGCCCCCTATGGCTACACCTTC. Its protein is CASRATGAPYGYTF.

A few counts support this clone. This rearrangement joins TRBV7-8 to TRBJ1-2; 7 nucleotides match TRBD1. The J segment lost 2 bases and the V segment lost 5 bases, leaving 2 bases of the junction unmatched. CDR1 and CDR2 from the germline V gene are SGHVS and FQNEAQ. This CDR3 has 13 residues. In nucleotides, the CDR3 is TGTGCCAGCAGCCTACAGGGGAACTATGGCTACACCTTC. Residues: CASSLQGNYGYTF.

The rearrangement links TRBV5-1 to TRBJ2-5, with TRBD1 matching 11 bases. Germline V lookup: CDR1 SGHRS, CDR2 YFSETQ. The CDR3 runs to 16 residues. The trim removed 0 bases at V and 1 base at J, leaving 2 bases unmatched. This CDR3 reads CASSLGTGGGQETQYF. The CDR3 DNA follows: TGCGCCAGCAGCTTGGGGACAGGGGGCGGCCAAGAGACCCAGTACTTC.

The chain joins TRBV28 to TRBJ2-1; TRBD2 matches at 7 bases. Germline CDR1 reads MDHEN; CDR2 reads SYDVKM. The CDR3 contains 16 residues. The V gene end was trimmed by 6 bases and the J gene end by 0 bases; junction bases not matched to a gene: 8. The CDR3 sequence: CASRSPLADSYNEQFF. Here the CDR3 DNA reads TGTGCCAGCAGGTCACCTCTAGCGGACTCCTACAATGAGCAGTTCTTC.

The table lists this clone with a count of one. The V gene is TRBV18, the J gene TRBJ2-7; D may be TRBD1 or TRBD2 (5 bases each). Per germline, CDR1 KGHSH and CDR2 LQKENI. CDR3 length: 12 residues. The V end lost 5 bases, the J end lost 3 bases, and 8 bases lay between the germline ends. CDR3 region: CASSGGSYEQYF. Here the CDR3 DNA reads TGTGCCAGCTCAGGGGGAAGCTACGAGCAGTACTTC.

Only one count was recorded for this clone. The gene calls are TRBV28 and TRBJ2-3; TRBD2 might be the D (5 bases). CDR3 length: 15 residues. Germline assignment: CDR1 MDHEN and CDR2 SYDVKM. V was cut by 5 bases and J by 0 bases, with 12 bases left in between. The CDR3: CASSPTTFSTDTQYF. CDR3 in DNA: TGTGCCAGCAGTCCGACTACATTTAGCACAGATACGCAGTATTTT.

The V call is TRBV19, the J call TRBJ2-7; either TRBD1 or TRBD2 may fit D (5 bases each). Looked up from germline, CDR1 is LNHDA and CDR2 is SQIVND (reference sequence). With 0 bases removed from V and 6 bases from J, the gap between germline ends came to 15 bases. The CDR3 runs to 15 residues. CDR3 protein: CASSIDHRLRGEQYF. Written as DNA, the CDR3 is TGTGCCAGTAGTATAGATCACAGGCTTCGGGGCGAGCAGTACTTC.

This clone was seen only once. The rearrangement joins TRBV14 to TRBJ1-4; D gene ambiguous. Germline lookup yields CDR1 SGHDN and CDR2 FVKESK. The V gene lost 0 bases and the J gene lost 8 bases, with 10 bases spanning the gap. CDR3 length: 14 residues. In nucleotides, the CDR3 is TGTGCCAGCAGCCAAGACCCGGGATCGGAAAAACTGTTTTTT. Its translation: CASSQDPGSEKLFF.

This clone is categorized as medium-sized. The chain employs TRBV7-9 and TRBJ1-2; tentatively, D is TRBD1 (5 bases). V lost 0 bases and J lost 7, with 12 bases in between. The CDR3 consists of 14 residues. Germline values: CDR1 SEHNR, CDR2 FQNEAQ (reference sequence). CDR3 region: CASSLAQGLGGYTF. Written as DNA, the CDR3 is TGTGCCAGCAGCTTAGCCCAGGGTTTAGGTGGCTACACCTTC.

The rearrangement links TRBV5-4 to TRBJ2-2; D may match TRBD1 or TRBD2 (5 bases each). Trimming stripped 2 bases from V and 8 bases from J, with 10 bases between. The CDR3 sequence is 13 residues long. Germline CDR1 and CDR2: SGHNT and YYREEE (reference sequence). The DNA for the CDR3 is TGTGCCAGCAGCTTCGGGGCGGATGGGGAGCTGTTTTTT. Its protein product is CASSFGADGELFF.